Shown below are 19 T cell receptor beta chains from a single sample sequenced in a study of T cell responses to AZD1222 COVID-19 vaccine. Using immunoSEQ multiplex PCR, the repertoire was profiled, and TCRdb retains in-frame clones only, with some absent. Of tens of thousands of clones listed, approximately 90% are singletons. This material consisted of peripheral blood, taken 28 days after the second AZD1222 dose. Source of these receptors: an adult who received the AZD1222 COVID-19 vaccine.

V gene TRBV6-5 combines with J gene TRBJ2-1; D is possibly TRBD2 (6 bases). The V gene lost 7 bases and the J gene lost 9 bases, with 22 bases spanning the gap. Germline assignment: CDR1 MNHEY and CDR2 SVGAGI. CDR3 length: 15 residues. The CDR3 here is CASNPGTAVRGEQFF. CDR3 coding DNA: TGTGCCAGCAATCCCGGGACTGCGGTAAGGGGTGAGCAGTTCTTC.

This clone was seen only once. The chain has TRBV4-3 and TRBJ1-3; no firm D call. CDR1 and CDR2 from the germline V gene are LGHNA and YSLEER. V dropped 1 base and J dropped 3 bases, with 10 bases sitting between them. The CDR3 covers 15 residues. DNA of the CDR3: TGCGCCAGCAGCCAAGTCATGGCGGGTGGAAACACCATATATTTT. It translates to CASSQVMAGGNTIYF.

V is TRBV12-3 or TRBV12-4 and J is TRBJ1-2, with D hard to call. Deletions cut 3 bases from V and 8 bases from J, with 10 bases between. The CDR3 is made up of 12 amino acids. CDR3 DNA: TGTGCCAGCAGTTTTGTTAGAGGCGGCTACACCTTC. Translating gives CASSFVRGGYTF.

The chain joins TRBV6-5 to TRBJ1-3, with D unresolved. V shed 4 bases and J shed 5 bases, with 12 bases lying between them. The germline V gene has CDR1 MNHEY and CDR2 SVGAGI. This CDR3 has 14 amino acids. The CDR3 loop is CASSLTTTRNTIYF. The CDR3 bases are TGTGCCAGCAGTTTGACCACCACTAGAAACACCATATATTTT.

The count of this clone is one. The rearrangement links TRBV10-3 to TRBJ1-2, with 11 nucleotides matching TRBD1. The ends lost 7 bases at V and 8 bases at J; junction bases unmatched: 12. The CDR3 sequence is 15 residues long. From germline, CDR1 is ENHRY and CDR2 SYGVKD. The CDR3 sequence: CAINIYGQGAGGYTF. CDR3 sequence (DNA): TGTGCCATCAATATTTATGGACAGGGGGCGGGAGGCTACACCTTC.

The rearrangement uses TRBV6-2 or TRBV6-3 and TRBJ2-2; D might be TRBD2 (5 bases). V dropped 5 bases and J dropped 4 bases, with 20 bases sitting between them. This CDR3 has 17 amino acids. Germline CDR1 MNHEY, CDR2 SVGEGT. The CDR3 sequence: CASSQIPGFTFTGELFF. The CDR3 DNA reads TGTGCCAGCAGTCAAATACCGGGGTTTACTTTCACCGGGGAGCTGTTTTTT.

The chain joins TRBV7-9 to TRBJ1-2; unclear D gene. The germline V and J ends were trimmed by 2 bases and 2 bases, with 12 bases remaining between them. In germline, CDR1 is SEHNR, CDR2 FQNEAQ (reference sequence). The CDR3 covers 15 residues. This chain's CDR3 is CASSLSGSSNYGYTF. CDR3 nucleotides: TGTGCCAGCAGCTTATCGGGCAGTTCCAACTATGGCTACACCTTC. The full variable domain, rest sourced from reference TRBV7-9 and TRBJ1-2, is DTGVSQNPRHKITKRGQNVTFRCDPISEHNRLYWYRQTLGQGPEFLTYFQNEAQLEKSRLLSDRFSAERPKGSFSTLEIQRTEQGDSAMYLCASSLSGSSNYGYTFGSGTRLTVV.

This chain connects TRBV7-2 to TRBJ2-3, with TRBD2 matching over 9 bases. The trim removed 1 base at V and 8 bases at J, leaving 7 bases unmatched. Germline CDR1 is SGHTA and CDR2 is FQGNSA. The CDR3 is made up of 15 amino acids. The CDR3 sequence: CASSLVAGGLGTQYF. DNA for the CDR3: TGTGCCAGCAGCTTAGTCGCGGGGGGGCTGGGTACGCAGTATTTT.

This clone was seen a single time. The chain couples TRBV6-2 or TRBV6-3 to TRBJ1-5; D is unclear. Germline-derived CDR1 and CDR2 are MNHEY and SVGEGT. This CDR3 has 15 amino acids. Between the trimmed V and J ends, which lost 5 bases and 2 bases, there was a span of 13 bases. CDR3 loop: CASSRGSAGNQPQHF. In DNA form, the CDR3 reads TGTGCCAGCAGTCGGGGTTCGGCTGGCAATCAGCCCCAGCATTTT.

Here the CDR3 reads CSGRRGHEDEQYF. CDR3 nucleotides: TGCAGCGGGAGAAGGGGCCACGAGGACGAGCAGTACTTC. The V and J genes are TRBV29-1 and TRBJ2-7, with D perhaps TRBD1 (5 bases). CDR1 and CDR2 from the germline V gene are SQVTM and ANQGSEA. V lost 7 bases to trimming and J lost 5 bases, with 18 bases between them. The CDR3 sequence is 13 residues long.

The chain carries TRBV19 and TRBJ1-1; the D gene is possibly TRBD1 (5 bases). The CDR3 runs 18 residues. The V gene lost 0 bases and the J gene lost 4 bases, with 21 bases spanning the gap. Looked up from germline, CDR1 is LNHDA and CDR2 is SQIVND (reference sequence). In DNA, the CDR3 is TGTGCCAGTAGTATAGACAGAGGACAACCCAAAGCAGGCACTGAAGCTTTCTTT. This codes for CASSIDRGQPKAGTEAFF. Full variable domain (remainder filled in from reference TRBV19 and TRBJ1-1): DGGITQSPKYLFRKEGQNVTLSCEQNLNHDAMYWYRQDPGQGLRLIYYSQIVNDFQKGDIAEGYSVSREKKESFPLTVTSAQKNPTAFYLCASSIDRGQPKAGTEAFFGQGTRLTVV.

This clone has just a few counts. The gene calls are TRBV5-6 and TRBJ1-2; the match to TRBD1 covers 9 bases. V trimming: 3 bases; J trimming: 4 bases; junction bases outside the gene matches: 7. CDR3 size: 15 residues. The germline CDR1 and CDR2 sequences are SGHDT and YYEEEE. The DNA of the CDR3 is TGTGCCAGCAGCTCCCCGGGACAGGGAACCTATGGCTACACCTTC. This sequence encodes CASSSPGQGTYGYTF.

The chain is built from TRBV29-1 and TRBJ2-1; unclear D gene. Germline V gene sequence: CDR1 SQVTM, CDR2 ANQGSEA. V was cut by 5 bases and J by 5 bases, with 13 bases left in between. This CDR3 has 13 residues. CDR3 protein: CSVRRDLNNEQFF. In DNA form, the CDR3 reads TGCAGCGTTAGAAGGGATCTCAACAATGAGCAGTTCTTC.

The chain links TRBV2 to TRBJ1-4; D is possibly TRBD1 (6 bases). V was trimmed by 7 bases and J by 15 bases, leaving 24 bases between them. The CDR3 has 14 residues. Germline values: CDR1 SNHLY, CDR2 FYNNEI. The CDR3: CASTLGHFRANVFF. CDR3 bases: TGTGCCAGCACTCTGGGACATTTCAGGGCAAATGTGTTTTTT.

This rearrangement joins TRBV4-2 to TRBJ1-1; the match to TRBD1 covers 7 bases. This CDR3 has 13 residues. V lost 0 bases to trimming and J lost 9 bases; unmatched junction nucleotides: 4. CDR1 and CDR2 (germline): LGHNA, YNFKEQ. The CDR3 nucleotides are TGTGCCAGCAGCCAAGAACGGGACAGCAAAGCTTTCTTT. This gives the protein CASSQERDSKAFF.

CDR3: CASSPTVLLTEAFF. The CDR3 bases are TGCGCCAGCAGCCCTACAGTACTATTAACTGAAGCTTTCTTT. The genes are TRBV5-1 and TRBJ1-1, with D uncertain. CDR3 size: 14 residues. Deletions cut 4 bases from V and 5 bases from J, with 15 bases between. Germline V CDR1 and CDR2: SGHRS, YFSETQ.

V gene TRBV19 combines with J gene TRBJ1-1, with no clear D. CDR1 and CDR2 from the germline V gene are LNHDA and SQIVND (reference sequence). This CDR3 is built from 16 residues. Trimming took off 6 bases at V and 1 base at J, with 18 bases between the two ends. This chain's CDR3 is CASRALSGRANTEAFF. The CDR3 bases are TGTGCCAGTAGGGCCCTGAGTGGACGGGCGAACACTGAAGCTTTCTTT.

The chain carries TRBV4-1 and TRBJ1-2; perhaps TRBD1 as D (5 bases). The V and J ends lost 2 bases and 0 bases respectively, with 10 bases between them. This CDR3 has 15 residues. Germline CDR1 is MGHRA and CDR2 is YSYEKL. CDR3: CASSQQAGANYGYTF. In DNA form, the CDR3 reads TGCGCCAGCAGCCAACAGGCGGGGGCTAACTATGGCTACACCTTC.

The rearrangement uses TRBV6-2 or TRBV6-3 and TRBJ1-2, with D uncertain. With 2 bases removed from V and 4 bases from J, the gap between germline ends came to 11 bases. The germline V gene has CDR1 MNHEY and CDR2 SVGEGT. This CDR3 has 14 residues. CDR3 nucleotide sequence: TGTGCCAGCAGTTACCGCGCGGATGTCTATGGCTACACCTTC. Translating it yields CASSYRADVYGYTF.